These T cell receptor beta chains were read from a single sample in a study of shared clonotypes between healthy human individuals. The protocol was immunoSEQ multiplex PCR, while the TCRdb copy is restricted to in-frame clones and leaves out a portion. The sample lists roughly 550,000 clones, roughly 95% occurring once. Sequenced material: naive CD8+ T cells sorted from blood. The receptors here all came from a woman in her twenties or thirties in good health. CDR3s include the opening cysteine and the closing phenylalanine or tryptophan.

CATSSLWNTEAFF TRBJ1-1 TRBV15
CASSLPNTEAKNIQYF TRBJ2-4 TRBV5-1
CASSVDISNYGYTF TRBJ1-2 TRBV9
CASSIAGYTGNEQFF TRBJ2-1 TRBV19
CASSLQGLGYGYTF TRBJ1-2 TRBV19
CASSVGSGSSYEQYF TRBJ2-7 TRBV9
CASSYSQGEMNTEAFF TRBJ1-1 TRBV6-5
CASSQEDTLRNQPQHF TRBJ1-5 TRBV4-1
CASSLVDSYEQYF TRBJ2-7 TRBV5-1
CASRDRFYEQYF TRBJ2-7 TRBV5-1
CASSDGFSSYEQYF TRBJ2-7 TRBV13
CASSPPVASGAYEQYF TRBJ2-7 TRBV7-8
CASSSIGGRFDEQFF TRBJ2-1 TRBV27
CASSLVPEGAKLFF TRBJ1-4 TRBV7-8
CASSLDSNYGYTF TRBJ1-2 TRBV27
CASREGLVTEAFF TRBJ1-1 TRBV19